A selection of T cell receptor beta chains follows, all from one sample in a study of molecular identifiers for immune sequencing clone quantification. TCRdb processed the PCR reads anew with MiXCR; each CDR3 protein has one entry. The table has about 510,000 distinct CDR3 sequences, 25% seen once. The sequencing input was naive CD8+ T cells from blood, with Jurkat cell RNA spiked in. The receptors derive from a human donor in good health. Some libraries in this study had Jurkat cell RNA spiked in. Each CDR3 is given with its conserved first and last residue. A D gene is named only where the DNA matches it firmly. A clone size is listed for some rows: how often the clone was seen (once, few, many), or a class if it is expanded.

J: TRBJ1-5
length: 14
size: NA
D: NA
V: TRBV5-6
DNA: TGTGCCAGCAGCTTCTTGACAGCCAATCAGCCCCAGCATTTT
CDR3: CASSFLTANQPQHF

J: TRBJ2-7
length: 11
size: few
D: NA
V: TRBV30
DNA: TGTGCCTGGAGTGAGGTATACGAGCAGTACTTC
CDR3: CAWSEVYEQYF

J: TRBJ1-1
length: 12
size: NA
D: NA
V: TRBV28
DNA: TGTGCCAGCAGTTTTGTGAACATTGAAGCTTTCTTT
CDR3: CASSFVNIEAFF

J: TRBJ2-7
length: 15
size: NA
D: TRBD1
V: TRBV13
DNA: TGTGCCAGCCGCCCACGGGACAGGGTGTCCTACGAGCAGTACTTC
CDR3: CASRPRDRVSYEQYF

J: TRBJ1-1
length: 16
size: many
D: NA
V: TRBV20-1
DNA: TGCAGTGCTAGAGGATCCCCGGGACGGATGAACACTGAAGCTTTCTTT
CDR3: CSARGSPGRMNTEAFF

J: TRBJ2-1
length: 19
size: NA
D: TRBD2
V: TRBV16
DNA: TGTGCCAGCAGCCAATTTGGGGCTAGCGGGCAAAGCTCCTACAATGAGCAGTTCTTC
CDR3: CASSQFGASGQSSYNEQFF

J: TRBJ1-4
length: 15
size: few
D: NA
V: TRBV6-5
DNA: TGTGCCAGCAGCCTCAGACAGGCGGCTAATGAAAAACTGTTTTTT
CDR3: CASSLRQAANEKLFF

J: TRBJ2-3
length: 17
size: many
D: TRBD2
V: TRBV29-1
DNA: TGCAGCGTCATCGGACTAGCGGGAGGAGGAGGAGGGGATACGCAGTATTTT
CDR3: CSVIGLAGGGGGDTQYF

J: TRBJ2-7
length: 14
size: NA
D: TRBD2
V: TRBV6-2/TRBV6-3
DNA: TGTGCCAGCAGTCCCGGCGGGAGGTCGGGGGAGCAGTACTTC
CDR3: CASSPGGRSGEQYF

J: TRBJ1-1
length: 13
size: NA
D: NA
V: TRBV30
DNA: TGTGCCTGGAGTGCAGGCACGAACACTGAAGCTTTCTTT
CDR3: CAWSAGTNTEAFF

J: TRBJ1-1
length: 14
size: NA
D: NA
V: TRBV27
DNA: TGTGCCAGCAGCCTCTCTCAATCTGGGGAGGAAGCTTTCTTT
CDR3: CASSLSQSGEEAFF

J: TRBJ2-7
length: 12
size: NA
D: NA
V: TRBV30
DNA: TGTGCCTCGAGCGAGCAGGGGGGGGAGCAGTACTTC
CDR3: CASSEQGGEQYF

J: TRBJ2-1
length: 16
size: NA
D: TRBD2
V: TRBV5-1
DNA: TGCGCCAGCAGCGCGATGCGGGGGGGCCTTTACAATGAGCAGTTCTTC
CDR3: CASSAMRGGLYNEQFF

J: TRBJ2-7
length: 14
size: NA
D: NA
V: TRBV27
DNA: TGTGCCAGCGGTCCAAGTCTCTCCGGGGGCGAGCAGTACTTC
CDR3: CASGPSLSGGEQYF

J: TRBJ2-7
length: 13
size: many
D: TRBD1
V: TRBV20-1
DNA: TGCAGTCCAACCGGGACAGGGGGCTACGAGCAGTACTTC
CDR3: CSPTGTGGYEQYF

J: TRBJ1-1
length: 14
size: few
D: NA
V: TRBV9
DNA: TGTGCCAGCAGCGTAGGGGTGTCAATCACTGAAGCTTTCTTT
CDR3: CASSVGVSITEAFF

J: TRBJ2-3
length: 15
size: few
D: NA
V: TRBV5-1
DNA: TGCGCCAGCAGCTTGGAAATGGGATGGACAGATACGCAGTATTTT
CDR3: CASSLEMGWTDTQYF

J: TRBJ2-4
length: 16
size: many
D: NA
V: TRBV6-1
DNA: TGTGCCAGCAGCCTCCCCCTAGGACGCTCCCTGGACATTCAGTACTTC
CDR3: CASSLPLGRSLDIQYF

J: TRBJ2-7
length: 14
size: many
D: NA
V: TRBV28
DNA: TGTGCCAGCAGTTTACCCGCAGGGACCCACGAGCAGTACTTC
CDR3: CASSLPAGTHEQYF

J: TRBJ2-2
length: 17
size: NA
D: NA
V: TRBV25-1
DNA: TGTGCCAGCAGCCCCCCCCCGGAGGGTTACTACGCCGGGGAGCTGTTTTTT
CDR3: CASSPPPEGYYAGELFF

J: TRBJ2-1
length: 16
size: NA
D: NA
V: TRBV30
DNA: TGTGCCTGGATGATACCAAGGGGCTACATGTACAATGAGCAGTTCTTC
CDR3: CAWMIPRGYMYNEQFF

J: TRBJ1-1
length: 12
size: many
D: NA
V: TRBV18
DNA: TGTGCCAGCTCACCAGCCACGACTGAAGCTTTCTTT
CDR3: CASSPATTEAFF

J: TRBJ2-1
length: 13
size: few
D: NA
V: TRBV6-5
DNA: TGTGCCAGCACCTACCCTGGGTACAATGAGCAGTTCTTC
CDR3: CASTYPGYNEQFF

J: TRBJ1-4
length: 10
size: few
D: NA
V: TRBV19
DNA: TGTGCCAGTAGCGGCGCTCGAATGTTTTTT
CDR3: CASSGARMFF

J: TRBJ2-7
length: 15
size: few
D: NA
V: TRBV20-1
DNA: TGCAGTGCTAGAGCAAAGACGGGACGGCTGTACGAGCAGTACTTC
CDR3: CSARAKTGRLYEQYF

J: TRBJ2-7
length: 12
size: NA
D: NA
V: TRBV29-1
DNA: TGCAGCGCCCTCGACATCTACTACGAGCAGTACTTC
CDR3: CSALDIYYEQYF

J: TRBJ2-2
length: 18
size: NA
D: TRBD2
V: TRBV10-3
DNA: TGTGCCATCAGTGATCCGACTAGCGGGAGGGCCCACACCGGGGAGCTGTTTTTT
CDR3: CAISDPTSGRAHTGELFF

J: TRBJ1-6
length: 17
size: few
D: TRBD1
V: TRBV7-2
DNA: TGTGCCAGCAGCCCGTATTCCACAGGGGTCTATAATTCACCCCTCCACTTT
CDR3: CASSPYSTGVYNSPLHF